This T cell receptor beta chain comes out of a study of shared clonotypes between healthy human individuals. The deep-level immunoSEQ assay was used. Per sorted-subset replicate PCR, input was 200 to 250 ng DNA, representing about 29,000 T cell genomes. Assay used: immunoSEQ multiplex PCR; TCRdb lists only in-frame clones, some missing. The table has around 2,000,000 clones, roughly 95% seen once. CD45RO-negative cells were positively selected for CCR7, leaving out terminally differentiated effector memory CD45RA+ cells. The trim removed 0 bases at V and 2 bases at J, leaving 8 bases unmatched. The CDR3 is made up of 17 amino acids. CDR1 and CDR2 from the germline V gene are SGDLS and YYNGEE.

This sequence originates from a man aged 18 to 35 in good health. The sequencing input was naive CD8+ T cells sorted from blood. This rearrangement joins TRBV9 to TRBJ2-3, with TRBD2 matching over 8 bases. The DNA of the CDR3 is TGTGCCAGCAGCGTAGAGTCGGGACTAGGCTTCACAGATACGCAGTATTTT. It specifies CASSVESGLGFTDTQYF.